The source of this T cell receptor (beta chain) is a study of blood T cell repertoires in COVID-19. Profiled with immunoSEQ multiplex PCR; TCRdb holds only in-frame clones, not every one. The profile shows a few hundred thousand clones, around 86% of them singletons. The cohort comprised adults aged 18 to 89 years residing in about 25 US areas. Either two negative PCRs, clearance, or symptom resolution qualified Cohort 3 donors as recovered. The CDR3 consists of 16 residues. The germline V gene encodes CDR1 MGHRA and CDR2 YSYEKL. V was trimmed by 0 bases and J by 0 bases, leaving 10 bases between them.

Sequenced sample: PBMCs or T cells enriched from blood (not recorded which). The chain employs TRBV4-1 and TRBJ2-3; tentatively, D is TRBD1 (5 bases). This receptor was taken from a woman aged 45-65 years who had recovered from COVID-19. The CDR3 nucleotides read TGCGCCAGCAGCCAAGATTTGGGGCCTAGCACAGATACGCAGTATTTT. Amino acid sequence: CASSQDLGPSTDTQYF.